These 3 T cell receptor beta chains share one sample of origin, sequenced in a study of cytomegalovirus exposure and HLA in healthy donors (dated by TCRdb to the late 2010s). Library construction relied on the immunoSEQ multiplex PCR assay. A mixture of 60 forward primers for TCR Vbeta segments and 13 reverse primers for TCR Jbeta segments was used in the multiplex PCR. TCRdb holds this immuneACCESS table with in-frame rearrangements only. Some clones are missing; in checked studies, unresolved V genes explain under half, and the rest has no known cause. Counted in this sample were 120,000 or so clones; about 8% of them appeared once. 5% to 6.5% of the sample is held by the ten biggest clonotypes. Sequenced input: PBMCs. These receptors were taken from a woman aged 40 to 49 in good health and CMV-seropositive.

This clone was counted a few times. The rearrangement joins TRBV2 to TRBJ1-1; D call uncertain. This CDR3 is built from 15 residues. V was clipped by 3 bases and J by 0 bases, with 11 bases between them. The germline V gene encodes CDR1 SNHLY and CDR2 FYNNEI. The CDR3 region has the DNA TGTGCCAGCAGTGATTTGGGCAGGATGAACACTGAAGCTTTCTTT. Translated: CASSDLGRMNTEAFF.

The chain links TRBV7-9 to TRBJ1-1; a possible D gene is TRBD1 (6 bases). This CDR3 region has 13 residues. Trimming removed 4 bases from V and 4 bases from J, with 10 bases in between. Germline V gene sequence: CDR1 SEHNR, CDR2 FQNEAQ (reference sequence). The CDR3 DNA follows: TGTGCCAGCAGCTCACAGGGCCCCACTGAAGCTTTCTTT. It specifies CASSSQGPTEAFF.

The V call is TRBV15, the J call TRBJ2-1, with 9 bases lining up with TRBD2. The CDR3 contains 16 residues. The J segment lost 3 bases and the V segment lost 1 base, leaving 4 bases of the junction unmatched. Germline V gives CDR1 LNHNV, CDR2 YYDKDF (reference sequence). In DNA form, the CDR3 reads TGTGCCACCAGCAGAGGGCGCGGGGGGGACTACAATGAGCAGTTCTTC. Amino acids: CATSRGRGGDYNEQFF.